A single sample gave rise to the 11 T cell receptor beta chains below, sequenced in a study of cytomegalovirus exposure and HLA in healthy donors. The PCR made use of 60 Vbeta and 13 Jbeta primers. Profiling relied on immunoSEQ multiplex PCR, and the TCRdb table lists in-frame clones only, not all of them. The sample consists of approximately 160,000 clones, about 75% of them appearing once. The sample comprised PBMCs. The receptor source for this set is a man aged 18 to 29 in good health and CMV-seronegative.

The table lists this clone with a few counts. The V gene is TRBV7-2, the J gene TRBJ1-5; D remains unclear. V lost 1 base and J 0 bases, leaving 7 bases between the germline ends. CDR1 and CDR2 from the germline V gene are SGHTA and FQGNSA. This CDR3 region has 15 residues. CDR3 protein: CASSLDRVSNQPQHF. DNA of the CDR3: TGTGCCAGCAGCTTAGACAGAGTTAGCAATCAGCCCCAGCATTTT.

The chain recombines TRBV7-9 with TRBJ1-2; D remains unclear. The CDR3 is made up of 15 amino acids. Germline CDR1 SEHNR, CDR2 FQNEAQ (reference sequence). V lost 5 bases and J 5 bases, leaving 18 bases between the germline ends. The CDR3 region is CASSPPTALEYGYTF. In DNA, the CDR3 is TGTGCCAGCAGCCCCCCAACGGCATTGGAGTATGGCTACACCTTC.

This chain uses TRBV10-1 with TRBJ2-1, with TRBD2 matching 8 bases. The CDR3 consists of 14 residues. Germline V gene data show CDR1 as WNHNN and CDR2 as SYGVQD (reference sequence). The trim removed 6 bases at V and 10 bases at J, leaving 11 bases unmatched. CDR3 sequence: CASSPSAGGGEQFF. The CDR3, as DNA: TGCGCCAGCAGCCCCTCGGCGGGAGGTGGGGAGCAGTTCTTC.

This CDR3 is CSAYAGAGETQYF. The CDR3 DNA reads TGCAGCGCCTACGCGGGGGCCGGGGAGACCCAGTACTTC. This chain joins TRBV29-1 and TRBJ2-5, with D possibly matching TRBD2 (7 bases). Trimming shortened V by 7 bases and J by 5 bases, and 17 bases separated the two germline ends. The CDR3 is 13 residues long. Germline CDR1 reads SQVTM; CDR2 reads ANQGSEA.

The V gene is TRBV28, the J gene TRBJ2-7; TRBD1 matches at 8 bases. Unmatched junction bases numbered 4, after V lost 3 bases and J lost 3 bases. CDR3 length: 14 amino acids. The germline V gene encodes CDR1 MDHEN and CDR2 SYDVKM. The CDR3 loop reads CASSFLGQGYEQYF. As DNA, the CDR3 is TGTGCCAGCAGTTTCCTAGGACAGGGCTACGAGCAGTACTTC.

V and J are TRBV28 and TRBJ1-5; tentative D call: TRBD1 (6 bases). CDR3 length equals 15 residues. Trimming took 3 bases from V and 4 from J, leaving 13 bases between them. Per germline, CDR1 MDHEN and CDR2 SYDVKM. The CDR3 region is CASSFGTPSNQPQHF. The CDR3 nucleotides read TGTGCCAGCAGTTTTGGGACACCTTCGAATCAGCCCCAGCATTTT.

The genes are TRBV11-2 and TRBJ2-7; a possible D gene is TRBD2 (6 bases). The V end was cut by 2 bases, the J end by 5 bases, with 22 bases between. Germline loops: CDR1 SGHAT, CDR2 FQNNGV. The CDR3 spans 17 residues. The CDR3 DNA is TGTGCCAGCAGCTTATGGACGGACCGGGACTTTTTAAACGAGCAGTACTTC. The encoded protein is CASSLWTDRDFLNEQYF.

The CDR3 protein is CASSYWAGGTSEQYF. CDR3 bases: TGTGCCAGCAGTTACTGGGCAGGGGGCACTTCGGAGCAGTACTTC. The chain has TRBV6-5 and TRBJ2-7, with 8 bases matching TRBD1. From germline, CDR1 is MNHEY and CDR2 SVGAGI. The CDR3 sequence is 15 residues long. V trimming: 1 base; J trimming: 7 bases; junction bases outside the gene matches: 9.

The V gene is TRBV10-3, the J gene TRBJ2-3; 11 bases align to TRBD2. CDR1 and CDR2 (germline): ENHRY, SYGVKD. The CDR3 is 12 residues long. V dropped 8 bases and J dropped 5; count of bases not matched to a gene: 0. The CDR3 loop is CAIGTSGDTQYF. DNA for the CDR3: TGTGCCATCGGGACTAGCGGAGATACGCAGTATTTT.

This clone has only a few counts. This chain's CDR3 is CASRALAGSTGELFF. The CDR3 region has the DNA TGTGCCAGCCGGGCCCTAGCGGGGAGCACCGGGGAGCTGTTTTTT. V gene TRBV6-1 combines with J gene TRBJ2-2; 9 bases are shared with TRBD2. The V gene's germline CDR1 is MNHNS and CDR2 SASEGT. V was clipped by 8 bases and J by 4 bases; unmatched bases: 8. The CDR3 has 15 residues.

V and J are TRBV27 and TRBJ2-7, with TRBD2 matching 12 bases. Trimming at V came to 5 bases and at J to 3 bases, leaving 2 bases not matched to a gene. Germline lookup yields CDR1 MNHEY and CDR2 SMNVEV (reference sequence). This CDR3 comprises 14 residues. The CDR3 DNA reads as TGTGCCAGCAGTCCGGGACTAGCGGGCTACGAGCAGTACTTC. Protein: CASSPGLAGYEQYF.